Below are 28 T cell receptor beta chains sequenced from a single sample in a study of vaccination and CD4 T cells after COVID-19. Cultured CD4+ T-cell DNA underwent Oncomine TCR Beta short-read sequencing. TCRdb fed the PCR reads into MiXCR, producing one record per CDR3 protein. In the table there are more than 15,000 distinct CDR3 sequences, around 30% of which are singletons. Treatment indicated: approximately nine-day PBMC culture with coronavirus spike peptide pools or control peptides (ViraFEST assay). Antigens of these TCRs are unknown. The sequencing sample was made of cultured CD4+ T cells from blood. The receptors were sampled from a human donor with COVID-19.

This clonotype was seen more than once but under ten times. The J gene is TRBJ1-5, the V gene TRBV20-1; no definite D call. The CDR3 runs 13 residues. Germline V gives CDR1 DFQATT, CDR2 SNEGSKA (reference sequence). With 5 bases removed from V and 2 bases from J, the gap between germline ends came to 10 bases. The chain's CDR3 is CSAPRQGNQPQHF. The CDR3 DNA follows: TGCAGTGCTCCTCGGCAGGGCAATCAGCCCCAGCATTTT.

Concerning this clonotype itself: At one end the junction does not follow the germline gene, possibly because of a read error. The gene calls are TRBV7-7 and TRBJ2-5; 10 bases align to TRBD2. The CDR3 consists of 16 residues. Germline V gene data show CDR1 as SSHAT and CDR2 as FNYEAQ (reference sequence). This CDR3 is CASSFTAGGVMETQYF. The CDR3 DNA follows: TGTGCTAGCAGCTTCACAGCGGGGGGGGTAATGGAGACCCAGTACTTC.

This CDR3 reads CSAPRGPDTQYF. CDR3 sequence (DNA): TGCAGTGCCCCCAGGGGTCCAGATACGCAGTATTTT. The chain links TRBV20-1 to TRBJ2-3; D possibly corresponds to TRBD1 (6 bases). The CDR3 totals 12 residues. Trimming pared 6 bases from V and 4 bases from J, leaving 11 bases between. CDR1 is DFQATT and CDR2 is SNEGSKA in the germline V gene (reference sequence).

The chain carries TRBV28 and TRBJ1-2; 7 nucleotides align to TRBD1. This CDR3 spans 14 amino acids. Germline V gene lookup returns CDR1 MDHEN and CDR2 SYDVKM. With V trimmed by 2 bases and J by 4 bases, 4 bases remained unmatched. CDR3 in amino acids: CASSLQTGTYGYTF. In DNA form, the CDR3 reads TGTGCCAGCAGTTTACAGACAGGGACCTATGGCTACACCTTC.

This clonotype was counted only a few times. This chain links TRBV6-1 with TRBJ2-2, with 9 bases lining up with TRBD1. V was clipped by 6 bases and J by 5 bases; unmatched bases: 4. The CDR3 loop spans 14 amino acids. CDR1 MNHNS and CDR2 SASEGT come from the germline V gene. The CDR3 region has the DNA TGTGCCAGCAGGACAGGGGGAAGTACCGGGGAGCTGTTTTTT. Its translation: CASRTGGSTGELFF.

This rearrangement joins TRBV7-9 to TRBJ1-2, with a tentative D call TRBD1 (5 bases). The CDR3 has 13 amino acids. V was pared by 5 bases and J by 1 base, with 8 bases between. The germline V gene has CDR1 SEHNR and CDR2 FQNEAQ (reference sequence). This CDR3 is CASSDQGNYGYTF. The CDR3 nucleotides are TGTGCCAGCAGCGATCAGGGTAACTATGGCTACACCTTC.

This chain joins TRBV18 and TRBJ2-6, with D perhaps being TRBD1 or TRBD2 (7 bases each). The V gene lost 8 bases and the J gene lost 1 base, with 15 bases spanning the gap. CDR3 length: 16 amino acids. Germline V CDR1 and CDR2: KGHSH, LQKENI. The CDR3 loop reads CASPDREGSGANVLTF. CDR3 DNA sequence: TGTGCCAGCCCCGACAGGGAGGGTTCTGGGGCCAACGTCCTGACTTTC.

There are a few counts of this clonotype. The chain carries TRBV28 and TRBJ1-1, with D unclear. The germline V gene has CDR1 MDHEN and CDR2 SYDVKM. Trimming shortened V by 4 bases and J by 0 bases, and 6 bases separated the two germline ends. This CDR3 has 13 residues. The chain's CDR3 is CASSYLVNTEAFF. In DNA, the CDR3 is TGTGCCAGCAGTTATTTGGTGAACACTGAAGCTTTCTTT.

The CDR3 coding sequence is TGTGCCAGTAGTCCTAGATTCTCCCTAAACACCATATATTTT. Protein: CASSPRFSLNTIYF. V usage is TRBV19 and J usage is TRBJ1-3; D is uncertain. V shed 5 bases and J shed 6 bases, with 14 bases lying between them. The germline gives CDR1 LNHDA, CDR2 SQIVND (reference sequence). The CDR3 has 14 residues. The whole variable domain, remainder taken from reference TRBV19 and TRBJ1-3, is DGGITQSPKYLFRKEGQNVTLSCEQNLNHDAMYWYRQDPGQGLRLIYYSQIVNDFQKGDIAEGYSVSREKKESFPLTVTSAQKNPTAFYLCASSPRFSLNTIYFGEGSWLTVV.

This clonotype showed up just a few times. The chain recombines TRBV19 with TRBJ1-5; a possible D gene is TRBD1 (5 bases). The CDR3 runs 15 residues. Trimming shortened V by 4 bases and J by 3 bases, and 13 bases separated the two germline ends. Germline V lookup: CDR1 LNHDA, CDR2 SQIVND (reference sequence). The CDR3 region has the DNA TGTGCCAGTAGTAAGGGACGGGCCGTCAATCAGCCCCAGCATTTT. This encodes CASSKGRAVNQPQHF.

This clonotype was counted a few times. This sequence joins TRBV12-3 or TRBV12-4 and TRBJ2-3; TRBD2 agrees at 10 bases. This CDR3 spans 16 amino acids. J lost 4 bases, V lost 5 bases, and 9 bases had no gene match. The CDR3: CASSPRGTSVADTQYF. Here the CDR3 DNA reads TGTGCCAGCAGTCCGAGGGGGACTAGCGTGGCAGATACGCAGTATTTT.

The CDR3 nucleotides are TGTGCCAGCAGCTTGGCTATCAACGGATTATACGAGCAGTACTTC. Translating it yields CASSLAINGLYEQYF. The chain uses TRBV7-2 and TRBJ2-7; D ambiguous. Germline V gives CDR1 SGHTA, CDR2 FQGNSA. V lost 3 bases to trimming and J lost 4 bases, with 16 bases between them. The CDR3 loop spans 15 amino acids.

The chain is built from TRBV12-3 or TRBV12-4 and TRBJ2-2; tentative D call: TRBD2 (5 bases). This CDR3 has 16 residues. With 6 bases removed from V and 5 bases from J, the gap between germline ends came to 19 bases. Here the CDR3 DNA reads TGTGCCAGCAGCCCCCCGTCCCCGGGGAGAACCGGGGAGCTGTTTTTT. This encodes CASSPPSPGRTGELFF.

The chain couples TRBV7-9 to TRBJ2-7; 8 bases are a match to TRBD1. Germline loops: CDR1 SEHNR, CDR2 FQNEAQ (reference sequence). Trimming cost V 11 bases and J 3 bases; bases outside gene matches: 9. CDR3 length equals 13 residues. CDR3 sequence (DNA): TGTGCCGGTGGGACAGGCGCCAACTACGAGCAGTACTTC. Protein sequence: CAGGTGANYEQYF.

This clonotype was counted between two and nine times. CDR3 in DNA: TGCAGTGCTAGTCCGCAGCGGGGGATATCCTACAATGAGCAGTTCTTC. This gives the protein CSASPQRGISYNEQFF. The chain has TRBV20-1 and TRBJ2-1; the match to TRBD2 covers 8 bases. Trimming at V came to 3 bases and at J to 1 base, leaving 8 bases not matched to a gene. The CDR3 extends over 16 amino acids. From germline, CDR1 is DFQATT and CDR2 SNEGSKA (reference sequence).

This clonotype was counted a few times. The conserved phenylalanine or tryptophan normally closing the CDR3 is absent here, so this likely arose from a read error. The DNA is omitted, as the CDR3 cannot be located on it reliably, and the CDR3 follows TCRdb's listing. The rearrangement links TRBV24-1 to TRBJ2-3; no check of the table's D call, TRBD1, against the DNA was made. Germline-derived CDR1 and CDR2 are KGHDR and SFDVKD. The CDR3 extends over 11 residues, inclusive of both ends. The CDR3 sequence: CATLSGTGPRK.

This chain connects TRBV10-3 to TRBJ2-5; D possibly corresponds to TRBD2 (6 bases). The V and J ends lost 3 bases and 4 bases respectively, with 12 bases between them. Per the germline V gene, CDR1 is ENHRY and CDR2 is SYGVKD. The CDR3 is made up of 14 amino acids. The CDR3 coding sequence is TGTGCCATCAGTGAAGGGAGGACTACAGAGACCCAGTACTTC. Amino acid sequence: CAISEGRTTETQYF.

The V and J genes are TRBV12-3 or TRBV12-4 and TRBJ2-5; D is undetermined. The V and J ends lost 2 bases and 2 bases respectively, with 6 bases between them. This CDR3 is built from 13 residues. The DNA of the CDR3 is TGTGCCAGCAGTTTACACGGACAAGAGACCCAGTACTTC. This encodes CASSLHGQETQYF.

The chain couples TRBV11-2 to TRBJ2-5; the D is unclear. This CDR3 comprises 11 residues. The germline V and J ends were trimmed by 4 bases and 9 bases, with 9 bases remaining between them. Per the germline V gene, CDR1 is SGHAT and CDR2 is FQNNGV. The DNA for the CDR3 is TGTGCCAGCAGCTCCCTAAGGGCCCAGTACTTC. It yields the protein CASSSLRAQYF.

This chain joins TRBV7-2 and TRBJ2-5; possibly TRBD2 for D (5 bases). Trimming removed 2 bases at V and 8 bases at J, with 12 bases between. CDR3 length: 13 residues. The V gene's germline CDR1 is SGHTA and CDR2 FQGNSA. In DNA, the CDR3 is TGTGCCAGCAGCTTAAATCCTAGCCTAACCCAGTACTTC. It translates to CASSLNPSLTQYF.

CDR3 sequence reads: CASSYGPGSSTDTQYF. In nucleotides, the CDR3 is TGTGCCAGCAGTTATGGGCCAGGATCTAGCACAGATACGCAGTATTTT. The chain uses TRBV6-2 or TRBV6-3 and TRBJ2-3; D call uncertain. CDR1 and CDR2 from the germline V gene are MNHEY and SVGEGT. V lost 3 bases and J lost 0, with 13 bases in between. CDR3 length: 16 amino acids.

The chain recombines TRBV12-3 or TRBV12-4 with TRBJ2-7; 11 bases fit TRBD1. The CDR3 is made up of 14 amino acids. After removal of 6 bases from V and 6 bases from J, the junction contained 7 bases not matched to a gene. The CDR3 reads CASSRGTGGREQYF. CDR3 coding DNA: TGTGCCAGCAGCCGGGGGACAGGGGGTCGCGAGCAGTACTTC.

The CDR3: CSAMRGVLDTDTQYF. The CDR3 DNA follows: TGCAGTGCTATGCGGGGGGTCCTTGACACAGATACGCAGTATTTT. The rearrangement uses TRBV20-1 and TRBJ2-3, with TRBD2 identical over 8 bases. The CDR3 runs 15 residues. CDR1 is DFQATT and CDR2 is SNEGSKA in the germline V gene (reference sequence). Germline trimming cut 4 bases from V and 2 bases from J; bases unmatched to any gene: 8.

The V gene is TRBV6-4, the J gene TRBJ1-1; D possibly corresponds to TRBD1 (6 bases). Germline loops: CDR1 MRHNA, CDR2 SNTAGT. V was cut by 6 bases and J by 5 bases, with 16 bases left in between. The CDR3 spans 14 residues. For the CDR3, the DNA is TGTGCCAGCAGCGATGGGCCTACAGGGACTGAAGCTTTCTTT. It yields the protein CASSDGPTGTEAFF.

The chain has TRBV5-1 and TRBJ1-1; D not resolved. Germline V lookup: CDR1 SGHRS, CDR2 YFSETQ. The V end lost 1 base, the J end lost 0 bases, and 7 bases lay between the germline ends. The CDR3 is 14 amino acids. In nucleotides, the CDR3 is TGCGCCAGCAGCTTGTCCTCCTTGAACACTGAAGCTTTCTTT. As protein: CASSLSSLNTEAFF. The complete variable domain, with remaining parts taken from reference TRBV5-1 and TRBJ1-1, reads KAGVTQTPRYLIKTRGQQVTLSCSPISGHRSVSWYQQTPGQGLQFLFEYFSETQRNKGNFPGRFSGRQFSNSRSEMNVSTLELGDSALYLCASSLSSLNTEAFFGQGTRLTVV.

The sample holds a few counts of this clonotype. This chain joins TRBV28 and TRBJ2-2; 7 bases map to TRBD1. CDR3 length: 15 residues. From germline, CDR1 is MDHEN and CDR2 SYDVKM. Germline trimming cut 5 bases from V and 7 bases from J; bases unmatched to any gene: 10. This CDR3 is CASSPQGKGVGELFF. The CDR3 DNA reads as TGTGCCAGCAGTCCACAGGGGAAAGGAGTCGGGGAGCTGTTTTTT.

This chain joins TRBV7-2 and TRBJ2-2; 9 bases fit TRBD1. Germline CDR1 reads SGHTA; CDR2 reads FQGNSA. V lost 4 bases to trimming and J lost 3 bases; unmatched junction nucleotides: 3. This CDR3 has 15 amino acids. The CDR3 protein is CASSSGTGYTGELFF. As DNA, the CDR3 is TGTGCCAGCAGCTCCGGGACAGGGTACACCGGGGAGCTGTTTTTT. Together with reference TRBV7-2 and TRBJ2-2, the CDR3 gives the full variable domain: GAGVSQSPSNKVTEKGKDVELRCDPISGHTALYWYRQSLGQGLEFLIYFQGNSAPDKSGLPSDRFSAERTGGSVSTLTIQRTQQEDSAVYLCASSSGTGYTGELFFGEGSRLTVL.

This clonotype was counted a few times. The chain joins TRBV5-1 to TRBJ1-5; no firm D call. This CDR3 is built from 13 residues. Germline CDR1 and CDR2: SGHRS and YFSETQ. V was shortened by 2 bases and J by 3 bases, with 6 bases between the two germline ends. The CDR3 nucleotides read TGCGCCAGCAGCTTCGGCAACAATCAGCCCCAGCATTTT. Translating it yields CASSFGNNQPQHF.